Listed here are 30 T cell receptor beta chains from one sample, sequenced in a study of shared clonotypes between healthy human individuals. The repertoire was sequenced with immunoSEQ multiplex PCR; TCRdb's copy has only in-frame clones and lacks some. Here the sample spans around 1.5 million clones, nearly 99% being singletons. Sequenced sample: naive CD4+ T cells sorted from blood. Indicated subset: CD45RA+ positively selected. These receptors came from a man aged 30 to 39 in good health.

The chain carries TRBV7-9 and TRBJ2-5, with TRBD2 matching over 7 bases. V lost 8 bases to trimming and J lost 2 bases; unmatched junction nucleotides: 14. The CDR3 is 16 amino acids. Germline CDR1 SEHNR, CDR2 FQNEAQ (reference sequence). CDR3 DNA: TGTGCCAGCGTTCCGGTGAGGGAGGGAGGGCAAGAGACCCAGTACTTC. Its translation: CASVPVREGGQETQYF.

The CDR3 is CASGVRSVEAFF. The DNA of the CDR3 is TGTGCCAGTGGGGTGAGGTCGGTTGAAGCTTTCTTT. This sequence joins TRBV7-2 and TRBJ1-1; no definite D call. Trimming took off 9 bases at V and 7 bases at J, with 15 bases between the two ends. There are 12 residues in the CDR3. CDR1 and CDR2 from the germline V gene are SGHTA and FQGNSA.

The chain couples TRBV15 to TRBJ2-5, with 9 bases fitting TRBD2. Germline CDR1 is LNHNV and CDR2 is YYDKDF (reference sequence). This CDR3 is built from 14 residues. This CDR3 is CPTWRGRAGETQYF. The CDR3 DNA follows: TGTCCGACGTGGCGCGGGAGGGCCGGGGAGACCCAGTACTTC.

This chain uses TRBV7-9 with TRBJ1-4; D may be TRBD1 (6 bases). The CDR3 consists of 17 residues. Germline assignment: CDR1 SEHNR and CDR2 FQNEAQ (reference sequence). Trimming removed 5 bases at V and 0 bases at J, with 16 bases between. The CDR3 sequence: CASSEPGQLATNEKLFF. CDR3 sequence (DNA): TGTGCCAGCAGCGAACCTGGACAGCTGGCAACTAATGAAAAACTGTTTTTT.

The sample holds one count of this clone. V usage is TRBV5-4 and J usage is TRBJ2-7; TRBD1 is a possible D gene (5 bases). The ends were cut back, 1 base at V and 2 bases at J, with 10 bases in the middle. This CDR3 spans 14 amino acids. The germline V gene encodes CDR1 SGHNT and CDR2 YYREEE (reference sequence). The CDR3 loop is CASSLQGNTYEQYF. For the CDR3, the DNA is TGTGCCAGCAGCTTGCAGGGCAACACCTACGAGCAGTACTTC.

Regarding this clone: The same CDR3 also results from other DNA sequences found in this sample. The CDR3 nucleotides read TGTGCCAGCAGCCCTCGACTAGCGGGAGGCTACGAGCAGTACTTC. This sequence encodes CASSPRLAGGYEQYF. The J gene is TRBJ2-7, the V gene TRBV7-2, with 13 bases identical to TRBD2. Germline V gene lookup returns CDR1 SGHTA and CDR2 FQGNSA. The length of the CDR3 is 15 residues. J was trimmed by 3 bases and V by 5 bases; bases with no gene match: 4.

V and J are TRBV2 and TRBJ2-3, with D hard to call. The germline V and J ends were trimmed by 5 bases and 4 bases, with 13 bases remaining between them. From germline, CDR1 is SNHLY and CDR2 FYNNEI. The CDR3 length is 14 residues. CDR3 region: CASSYPLLADTQYF. The CDR3 bases are TGTGCCAGCAGTTATCCTCTTCTAGCAGATACGCAGTATTTT.

The chain couples TRBV28 to TRBJ2-5; either TRBD1 or TRBD2 may fit D (5 bases each). The ends were cut back, 3 bases at V and 1 base at J, with 9 bases in the middle. CDR3 length equals 14 residues. The germline gives CDR1 MDHEN, CDR2 SYDVKM. The CDR3 loop is CASSFGGPQETQYF. For the CDR3, the DNA is TGTGCCAGCAGTTTTGGGGGACCCCAAGAGACCCAGTACTTC.

J is TRBJ2-7 and V is TRBV28, with 8 positions matching TRBD1. J was trimmed by 0 bases and V by 7 bases; bases with no gene match: 8. Germline CDR1 reads MDHEN; CDR2 reads SYDVKM. This CDR3 contains 15 residues. CDR3 sequence (DNA): TGTGCCAGCAACCCAGCCGGGACAGGCTCCTACGAGCAGTACTTC. Protein sequence: CASNPAGTGSYEQYF.

V usage is TRBV9 and J usage is TRBJ2-5, with D possibly TRBD1 on 5 matching bases. This CDR3 is 11 amino acids long. Trimming cost V 7 bases and J 7 bases, with 11 bases left between them. In germline, CDR1 is SGDLS, CDR2 YYNGEE. The CDR3 coding sequence is TGTGCCAGCGCCAACCAGGGGACCCAGTACTTC. Protein sequence: CASANQGTQYF.

As for this clone: Other nucleotide sequences in the sample specify the same CDR3. V gene TRBV18 combines with J gene TRBJ1-1; D uncertain. Trimming took off 2 bases at V and 4 bases at J, with 8 bases between the two ends. CDR1 KGHSH and CDR2 LQKENI come from the germline V gene. The CDR3 extends over 13 amino acids. The CDR3 DNA reads TGTGCCAGCTCACCATCCCGAGGCACTGAAGCTTTCTTT. Translated: CASSPSRGTEAFF.

V and J are TRBV18 and TRBJ2-1; D remains ambiguous. V lost 2 bases and J lost 9, with 8 bases in between. CDR1 is KGHSH, CDR2 LQKENI, per germline. The CDR3 totals 12 residues. The CDR3 DNA sequence: TGTGCCAGCTCACCAAGAGTCGGTGAGCAGTTCTTC. As protein: CASSPRVGEQFF.

The rearrangement uses TRBV18 and TRBJ1-5; D possibly corresponds to TRBD1 (5 bases). The CDR3 totals 16 residues. V was trimmed by 4 bases and J by 2 bases, leaving 15 bases between them. Per germline, CDR1 KGHSH and CDR2 LQKENI. The CDR3 reads CASSHQRDVRNQPQHF. The CDR3 nucleotides read TGTGCCAGCTCACATCAGCGGGACGTCCGCAATCAGCCCCAGCATTTT.

The rearrangement joins TRBV7-8 to TRBJ1-2; 7 bases match TRBD1. Germline values: CDR1 SGHVS, CDR2 FQNEAQ. The ends lost 1 base at V and 4 bases at J; junction bases unmatched: 3. The CDR3 loop spans 14 amino acids. The CDR3 DNA reads TGTGCCAGCAGCTTAGACAGGGGACGCTATGGCTACACCTTC. Protein product: CASSLDRGRYGYTF.

V and J are TRBV5-1 and TRBJ2-7, with D possibly TRBD2 on 6 matching bases. CDR1 SGHRS and CDR2 YFSETQ come from the germline V gene. The CDR3 has 18 residues. Trimming took off 4 bases at V and 4 bases at J, with 27 bases between the two ends. Here the CDR3 DNA reads TGCGCCAGCAGCGTCAACCTGGGTGGCCCGGGAGCTATATACGAGCAGTACTTC. Translated: CASSVNLGGPGAIYEQYF.

The chain carries TRBV10-1 and TRBJ2-5; the match to TRBD1 covers 8 bases. Per germline, CDR1 WNHNN and CDR2 SYGVQD (reference sequence). The CDR3 is 16 residues long. V was pared by 2 bases and J by 0 bases, with 5 bases of the junction left unmatched. This chain's CDR3 is CASSEGQGGDQETQYF. The DNA of the CDR3 is TGCGCCAGCAGTGAGGGACAGGGAGGCGACCAAGAGACCCAGTACTTC.

The J gene is TRBJ2-7, the V gene TRBV7-8; 9 bases are shared with TRBD1. CDR3 length equals 15 residues. V was clipped by 5 bases and J by 3 bases; unmatched bases: 8. In germline, CDR1 is SGHVS, CDR2 FQNEAQ. The CDR3 is CASSLGGTGHYEQYF. The CDR3 DNA reads as TGTGCCAGCAGCCTAGGGGGGACAGGGCACTACGAGCAGTACTTC.

This chain joins TRBV27 and TRBJ2-3, with TRBD1 identical over 11 bases. Germline values: CDR1 MNHEY, CDR2 SMNVEV (reference sequence). With 3 bases clipped from V and 7 bases from J, the junction kept 9 bases outside the gene matches. The CDR3 extends over 16 amino acids. CDR3 amino acids: CASSFLGQGARNTQYF. CDR3 DNA sequence: TGTGCCAGCAGTTTTCTAGGACAGGGGGCGCGTAATACGCAGTATTTT.

The chain employs TRBV14 and TRBJ2-7, with a weak D call TRBD1 (6 bases). V gave up 4 bases and J gave up 7 bases, with 17 bases separating them. This CDR3 spans 14 amino acids. Germline V gives CDR1 SGHDN, CDR2 FVKESK. CDR3 amino acids: CASSPDRWISEQYF. CDR3 DNA: TGTGCCAGCAGCCCTGACAGGTGGATAAGTGAGCAGTACTTC.

The V call is TRBV28, the J call TRBJ1-5; 7 bases align to TRBD1. Germline V gives CDR1 MDHEN, CDR2 SYDVKM. The CDR3 is made up of 19 amino acids. V shed 4 bases, J shed 0 bases, and the junction held 15 bases outside the gene matches. The CDR3 reads CASSSVAGGSLYSNQPQHF. As DNA, the CDR3 is TGTGCCAGCAGTTCGGTTGCAGGGGGGTCCCTGTATAGCAATCAGCCCCAGCATTTT.

The chain combines TRBV29-1 with TRBJ2-1, with 11 positions matching TRBD2. The CDR3 contains 15 residues. CDR1 SQVTM and CDR2 ANQGSEA come from the germline V gene. Germline trimming cut 5 bases from V and 4 bases from J; bases unmatched to any gene: 7. This CDR3 reads CSVSRLAGGYNEQFF. CDR3 nucleotides: TGCAGCGTTTCCCGTCTAGCGGGGGGATACAATGAGCAGTTCTTC.

The chain combines TRBV28 with TRBJ2-7, with 14 bases matching TRBD2. CDR3 length: 16 residues. Trimming cost V 1 base and J 3 bases; bases outside gene matches: 2. Germline V gene lookup returns CDR1 MDHEN and CDR2 SYDVKM. The CDR3 DNA reads as TGTGCCAGCAGTTTATTGGGGACTAGCGGGGGCTACGAGCAGTACTTC. It codes for CASSLLGTSGGYEQYF.

V is TRBV29-1 and J is TRBJ2-7, with TRBD2 as a possible D gene (5 bases). Trimming cost V 2 bases and J 2 bases, with 13 bases left between them. The V gene's germline CDR1 is SQVTM and CDR2 ANQGSEA. This CDR3 is 14 amino acids long. The CDR3 DNA follows: TGCAGCGTTGAACCTGAGGGAACCCCCTACGAGCAGTACTTC. Translating gives CSVEPEGTPYEQYF.

This clone was seen only a few times. This sample includes further DNA sequences coding for the same CDR3. V gene TRBV10-3 combines with J gene TRBJ2-7; the D is unclear. From germline, CDR1 is ENHRY and CDR2 SYGVKD. V was pared by 6 bases and J by 0 bases, with 6 bases between. This CDR3 comprises 12 residues. The CDR3 DNA follows: TGTGCCATCAGGGGTGACTCCTACGAGCAGTACTTC. Translation gives CAIRGDSYEQYF.

This clone was seen only once. This chain uses TRBV18 with TRBJ2-2; possibly TRBD1 for D (5 bases). The CDR3 runs 13 residues. The germline V and J ends were trimmed by 3 bases and 6 bases, with 8 bases remaining between them. CDR1 and CDR2 (germline): KGHSH, LQKENI. In nucleotides, the CDR3 is TGTGCCAGCTCACCCTCAGGGCCCGGGGAGCTGTTTTTT. Translating gives CASSPSGPGELFF.

This sequence joins TRBV10-3 and TRBJ2-7; TRBD2 agrees at 14 bases. With 10 bases clipped from V and 2 bases from J, the junction kept 13 bases outside the gene matches. Germline lookup yields CDR1 ENHRY and CDR2 SYGVKD. This CDR3 comprises 17 residues. CDR3 in DNA: TGTGCCACGCTAAGGGGACTAGCGGGAGCCCGAACCTACGAGCAGTACTTC. Encoded protein: CATLRGLAGARTYEQYF.

The chain carries TRBV27 and TRBJ2-7; a possible D gene is TRBD1 (5 bases). CDR1 is MNHEY, CDR2 SMNVEV, per germline (reference sequence). This CDR3 spans 13 amino acids. V lost 7 bases and J 2 bases, leaving 12 bases between the germline ends. CDR3 loop: CASKRGQTYEQYF. The CDR3 nucleotides are TGTGCCAGCAAAAGGGGCCAAACCTACGAGCAGTACTTC.

The chain is built from TRBV7-2 and TRBJ2-3, with TRBD2 matching over 14 bases. V was pared by 5 bases and J by 3 bases, with 4 bases of the junction left unmatched. CDR1 SGHTA and CDR2 FQGNSA come from the germline V gene. CDR3 size: 16 residues. The CDR3 nucleotides are TGTGCCAGCAGCCTCGGGACTAGCGGGAGAACAGATACGCAGTATTTT. It is translated as CASSLGTSGRTDTQYF.

The chain uses TRBV9 and TRBJ2-3; 12 nucleotides align to TRBD2. Per germline, CDR1 SGDLS and CDR2 YYNGEE. The CDR3 is made up of 16 amino acids. Losses at the gene ends were 3 bases for V and 4 bases for J; bases not matched to a gene: 6. Here the CDR3 DNA reads TGTGCCAGCAGCGCCCGACTAGCGGGAGCCGCAGATACGCAGTATTTT. Protein product: CASSARLAGAADTQYF.

The rearrangement links TRBV28 to TRBJ2-7; no reliable D call. Trimming stripped 5 bases from V and 5 bases from J, with 10 bases between. CDR3 size: 12 residues. Germline assignment: CDR1 MDHEN and CDR2 SYDVKM. DNA of the CDR3: TGTGCCAGCAGTACCACTCCCCACGAGCAGTACTTC. Protein sequence: CASSTTPHEQYF.